The 8 T cell receptor beta chains below come from one sample, sequenced in a study of blood T cell repertoires in COVID-19. The repertoire was sequenced with immunoSEQ multiplex PCR; TCRdb's copy has only in-frame clones and lacks some. The sample carries a few hundred thousand clones, roughly 90% recorded once. Sequenced material: peripheral blood. These receptors originate from a man younger than 35 with COVID-19, enrolled during active disease.

The gene calls are TRBV11-2 and TRBJ2-1; possibly TRBD1 for D (5 bases). Germline CDR1 is SGHAT and CDR2 is FQNNGV. The CDR3 loop spans 15 amino acids. Trimming shortened V by 2 bases and J by 1 base, and 9 bases separated the two germline ends. For the CDR3, the DNA is TGTGCCAGCAGCTTATTTCCAGGGTCCTACAATGAGCAGTTCTTC. Its protein is CASSLFPGSYNEQFF.

V usage is TRBV9 and J usage is TRBJ2-1; 10 bases are a match to TRBD2. The J segment lost 4 bases and the V segment lost 4 bases, leaving 5 bases of the junction unmatched. Germline loops: CDR1 SGDLS, CDR2 YYNGEE. This CDR3 region has 15 residues. DNA for the CDR3: TGTGCCAGCAGCCCTACTAGCGGGAATTACAATGAGCAGTTCTTC. Translating it yields CASSPTSGNYNEQFF. Full variable domain (rest looked up from reference TRBV9 and TRBJ2-1): DSGVTQTPKHLITATGQRVTLRCSPRSGDLSVYWYQQSLDQGLQFLIQYYNGEERAKGNILERFSAQQFPDLHSELNLSSLELGDSALYFCASSPTSGNYNEQFFGPGTRLTVL.

V usage is TRBV4-2 and J usage is TRBJ1-6; tentative D call: TRBD1 (5 bases). The CDR3 has 16 amino acids. Trimming cost V 0 bases and J 10 bases, with 16 bases left between them. Germline V gene sequence: CDR1 LGHNA, CDR2 YNFKEQ. The chain's CDR3 is CASSQDIGGTNSPLHF. The CDR3, as DNA: TGTGCCAGCAGCCAAGATATCGGAGGGACCAACTCACCCCTCCACTTT.

A note on this clone: Within the sample, other DNA sequences also encode this same CDR3. The V call is TRBV11-3, the J call TRBJ2-7; 13 positions match TRBD2. The V segment lost 5 bases and the J segment 2 bases; nucleotides outside the gene matches: 12. The CDR3 is made up of 18 amino acids. Per germline, CDR1 SGHNT and CDR2 YENEEA. Here the CDR3 DNA reads TGTGCCAGCAGCGCACCCGGGACTAGCGGGACGGGAGCCTACGAGCAGTACTTC. Residues: CASSAPGTSGTGAYEQYF.

The chain employs TRBV10-3 and TRBJ2-7; TRBD2 aligns across 9 bases. J gave up 0 bases and V 8 bases, and 11 bases lay outside the gene matches. This CDR3 spans 16 amino acids. Per germline, CDR1 ENHRY and CDR2 SYGVKD. Here the CDR3 DNA reads TGTGCCATCTCCACTAGCGGGCGAACAAGCTCCTACGAGCAGTACTTC. It yields the protein CAISTSGRTSSYEQYF.

On this clone: One junction end does not reproduce the germline sequence, and a read error may be involved. The chain carries TRBV7-7 and TRBJ2-2; D uncertain. This CDR3 has 14 amino acids. CDR1 and CDR2 from the germline V gene are SSHAT and FNYEAQ (reference sequence). CDR3 DNA sequence: TGTGCTAGCAGCTCCCCCGGGTTGGCCGGGGAGCTGTTTTTT. This codes for CASSSPGLAGELFF. Full variable domain (rest looked up from reference TRBV7-7 and TRBJ2-2): GAGVSQSPRYKVTKRGQDVTLRCDPISSHATLYWYQQALGQGPEFLTYFNYEAQPDKSGLPSDRFSAERPEGSISTLTIQRTEQRDSAMYRCASSSPGLAGELFFGEGSRLTVL.

The chain links TRBV29-1 to TRBJ1-1; weak D call: TRBD1 (5 bases). CDR1 and CDR2 from the germline V gene are SQVTM and ANQGSEA. This CDR3 has 16 amino acids. With 4 bases removed from V and 0 bases from J, the gap between germline ends came to 18 bases. The CDR3 coding sequence is TGCAGCGTTGGTGGGCAGGGAGGTGGGATGAACACTGAAGCTTTCTTT. Amino acid sequence: CSVGGQGGGMNTEAFF.

This clone was counted only a few times. The CDR3 DNA is TGTGCCTGGAGTGCCCGACTAGGGGATACGCAGTATTTT. Encoded protein: CAWSARLGDTQYF. This chain uses TRBV30 with TRBJ2-3; D is perhaps TRBD2 (6 bases). V shed 1 base and J shed 6 bases, with 11 bases lying between them. CDR1 is GTSNPN and CDR2 is SVGIG in the germline V gene (reference sequence). The CDR3 contains 13 residues.